This TCR beta chain was recovered during a study of identical twins. TCRdb re-called the 5' RACE reads through MiXCR, storing one row per CDR3 protein. This sample has 300,000 to 400,000 distinct CDR3 sequences; roughly 12% occur once, and the top ten carry 7.2%. V was pared by 0 bases and J by 0 bases, with 17 bases between. CDR1 and CDR2 from the germline V gene are MGHRA and YSYEKL. The CDR3 covers 18 residues. Another study also made use of these data, one on yellow fever vaccine responses in identical twins.

Sequenced material: CD8+ T cells sorted from blood. The V and J genes are TRBV4-1 and TRBJ1-2, with D possibly being TRBD1 (5 bases). The sequence derives from a woman younger than 35 in good health. This chain's CDR3 is CASSQEGPGDGANYGYTF. The CDR3 coding sequence is TGCGCCAGCAGCCAAGAGGGTCCGGGGGACGGAGCTAACTATGGCTACACCTTC.